The clone carrying this T cell receptor beta chain was detected ten times or more. TCR beta CDR3 region amplification was performed from RNA transcripts. TCR CDR3 regions were first amplified by RT-PCR with HTBI primers. TCRdb analysed the multiplex PCR reads with MiXCR anew, one entry per CDR3 protein. Of around 600,000 distinct CDR3 sequences in the sample, 15% to 19% were seen once. V gave up 6 bases and J gave up 1 base, with 9 bases separating them. The CDR3 is 14 amino acids. The sample belongs to a study of T cells in Graves' hyperthyroidism and ophthalmopathy. The clonotype originates from a woman in her twenties or thirties with Graves' hyperthyroidism. Input material: blood. V and J are TRBV12-3 or TRBV12-4 and TRBJ2-2; D remains ambiguous. The CDR3 DNA reads as TGTGCCAGCAGCCTGGCCCAGAACACCGGGGAGCTGTTTTTT. Its translation: CASSLAQNTGELFF.